These 6 T cell receptor beta chains were sequenced from one sample in a study of OX40 agonist ivuxolimab in advanced cancers. Clones were sequenced by immunoSEQ multiplex PCR, and TCRdb holds only the in-frame ones, with some missing. This table has more than 10,000 clones, 65% to 70% appearing once. The source was CD4+ or CD8+ T cells sorted from blood, collected in a trial of the OX40 agonist ivuxolimab. Receptors were obtained from an adult with an advanced solid tumor such as melanoma, head and neck, liver or kidney cancer.

This sequence joins TRBV5-4 and TRBJ2-7; 9 bases are shared with TRBD1. The V segment lost 4 bases and the J segment 4 bases; nucleotides outside the gene matches: 3. This CDR3 contains 13 residues. Per the germline V gene, CDR1 is SGHNT and CDR2 is YYREEE (reference sequence). The CDR3, as DNA: TGTGCCAGCAGCGGGGGGACAGGGTACGAGCAGTACTTC. Translation gives CASSGGTGYEQYF. The full variable domain, in which reference TRBV5-4 and TRBJ2-7 provide the parts outside the CDR3, is ETGVTQSPTHLIKTRGQQVTLRCSSQSGHNTVSWYQQALGQGPQFIFQYYREEENGRGNFPPRFSGLQFPNYSSELNVNALELDDSALYLCASSGGTGYEQYFGPGTRLTVT.

The DNA for the CDR3 is TGTGCCAGTAGTCGAGTGAGCACAGATACGCAGTATTTT. Its translation: CASSRVSTDTQYF. The gene calls are TRBV19 and TRBJ2-3; D is undetermined. With 5 bases removed from V and 0 bases from J, the gap between germline ends came to 6 bases. CDR1 LNHDA and CDR2 SQIVND come from the germline V gene (reference sequence). This CDR3 contains 13 residues.

This sequence joins TRBV12-2 and TRBJ1-1; the D call in the table, TRBD1, was not verified against the DNA. TRBV12-2 is classified as a pseudogene. The CDR3 is 18 amino acids. DNA for the CDR3: TGTGCAAGTCGCTTAAGGGCCAGGGGCACAGCCCAGGACACTGAAGCTTTCTTT. Amino acid sequence: CASRLRARGTAQDTEAFF.

This chain links TRBV5-1 with TRBJ2-3; TRBD1 agrees at 8 bases. V shed 5 bases, J shed 4 bases, and the junction held 9 bases outside the gene matches. This CDR3 is built from 15 residues. Looked up from germline, CDR1 is SGHRS and CDR2 is YFSETQ. The chain's CDR3 is CASSLAGGWADTQYF. The CDR3 nucleotides read TGCGCCAGCAGTCTGGCAGGGGGCTGGGCAGATACGCAGTATTTT.

The CDR3 loop reads CASSEGVWTEAFF. The CDR3 DNA is TGTGCCAGCAGTGAGGGGGTATGGACTGAAGCTTTCTTT. The V gene is TRBV6-1, the J gene TRBJ1-1, with D tentatively TRBD1 (5 bases). There are 13 residues in the CDR3. The ends were cut back, 3 bases at V and 5 bases at J, with 10 bases in the middle. In germline, CDR1 is MNHNS, CDR2 SASEGT.

The V and J genes are TRBV15 and TRBJ2-3; 9 bases fit TRBD1. Germline lookup yields CDR1 LNHNV and CDR2 YYDKDF (reference sequence). This CDR3 is built from 13 residues. V trimming: 8 bases; J trimming: 5 bases; junction bases outside the gene matches: 5. The CDR3 sequence: CATQQGARDTQYF. The CDR3 nucleotides read TGTGCCACCCAACAGGGGGCGAGAGATACGCAGTATTTT.